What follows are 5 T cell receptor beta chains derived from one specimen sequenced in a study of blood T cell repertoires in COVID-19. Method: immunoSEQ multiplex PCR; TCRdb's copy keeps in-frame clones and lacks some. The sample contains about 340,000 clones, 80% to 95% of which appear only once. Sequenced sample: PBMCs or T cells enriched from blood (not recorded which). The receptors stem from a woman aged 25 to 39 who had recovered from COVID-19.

CDR3 residues: CAISGQGSGNTIYF. The CDR3 bases are TGTGCCATCAGTGGACAGGGTTCTGGAAACACCATATATTTT. The V and J genes are TRBV10-3 and TRBJ1-3; 7 bases agree with TRBD1. Trimming took 4 bases from V and 1 from J; bases not matched to a gene: 1. CDR1 ENHRY and CDR2 SYGVKD come from the germline V gene. This CDR3 is 14 amino acids long.

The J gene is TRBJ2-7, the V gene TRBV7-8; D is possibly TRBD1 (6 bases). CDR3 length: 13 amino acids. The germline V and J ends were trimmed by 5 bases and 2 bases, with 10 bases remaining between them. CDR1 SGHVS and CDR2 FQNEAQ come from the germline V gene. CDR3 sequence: CASSRAGAYEQYF. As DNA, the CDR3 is TGTGCCAGCAGCCGGGCAGGGGCCTACGAGCAGTACTTC.

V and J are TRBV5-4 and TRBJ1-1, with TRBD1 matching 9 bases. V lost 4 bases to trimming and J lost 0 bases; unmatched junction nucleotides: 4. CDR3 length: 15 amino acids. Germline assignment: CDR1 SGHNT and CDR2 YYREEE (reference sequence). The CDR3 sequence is CASSPQGALNTEAFF. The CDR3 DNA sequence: TGTGCCAGCAGCCCACAGGGGGCCCTGAACACTGAAGCTTTCTTT.

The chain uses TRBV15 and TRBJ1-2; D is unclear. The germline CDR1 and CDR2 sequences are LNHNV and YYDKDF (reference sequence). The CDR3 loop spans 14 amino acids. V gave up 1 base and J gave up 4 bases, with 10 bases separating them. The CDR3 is CATSRGRSGYGYTF. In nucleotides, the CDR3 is TGTGCCACCAGCAGAGGTCGTTCAGGCTATGGCTACACCTTC.

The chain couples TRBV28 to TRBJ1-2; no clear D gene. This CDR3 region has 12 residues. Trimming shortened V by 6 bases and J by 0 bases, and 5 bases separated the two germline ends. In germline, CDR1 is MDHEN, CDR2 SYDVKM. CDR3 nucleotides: TGTGCCAGCAGCATTTCTAACTATGGCTACACCTTC. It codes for CASSISNYGYTF.